Presented here are 29 T cell receptor beta chains from one specimen sequenced in a study of blood T cells in healthy people across ages. Together with a sample-barcoded 5' primer, a J-beta primer mix was included in a second PCR lasting about 7 to 11 cycles. TCRdb reprocessed the 5' RACE reads via MiXCR and lists one record per CDR3 protein. Of about 730,000 distinct CDR3 sequences detected, about 42% appear once; the ten largest clones hold 20% to 25%. Specimen: blood. The receptors come from a woman aged 55-69 years in good health.

This clonotype was seen a few times. V is TRBV7-2 and J is TRBJ2-7; possible D gene TRBD1, 5 bases. The CDR3 is 14 residues long. The V gene lost 4 bases and the J gene lost 0 bases, with 10 bases spanning the gap. Germline V gene data show CDR1 as SGHTA and CDR2 as FQGNSA. The CDR3 sequence: CASSSGRVSYEQYF. For the CDR3, the DNA is TGTGCCAGCAGCTCAGGCAGGGTCTCCTACGAGCAGTACTTC. Looking up the rest from reference TRBV7-2 and TRBJ2-7 gives the full variable domain: GAGVSQSPSNKVTEKGKDVELRCDPISGHTALYWYRQSLGQGLEFLIYFQGNSAPDKSGLPSDRFSAERTGGSVSTLTIQRTQQEDSAVYLCASSSGRVSYEQYFGPGTRLTVT.

V usage is TRBV27 and J usage is TRBJ2-7; the D gene is possibly TRBD2 (6 bases). CDR1 and CDR2 (germline): MNHEY, SMNVEV (reference sequence). The CDR3 has 14 amino acids. V lost 6 bases and J lost 4, with 16 bases in between. The CDR3 sequence: CASSPYRGMYEQYF. Written as DNA, the CDR3 is TGTGCCAGCAGCCCCTACCGGGGGATGTACGAGCAGTACTTC.

V is TRBV7-3 and J is TRBJ1-2; possible D gene TRBD1, 5 bases. Trimming removed 2 bases from V and 11 bases from J, with 18 bases in between. CDR1 is SGHTA, CDR2 FQGTGA, per germline. This CDR3 is 14 amino acids long. The CDR3 DNA reads as TGTGCCAGCAGCTTATTTGGGACGGGCTTAGGGTACACCTTC. The encoded protein is CASSLFGTGLGYTF.

V is TRBV20-1 and J is TRBJ2-5; tentative D call: TRBD2 (6 bases). The CDR3 totals 15 residues. V dropped 0 bases and J dropped 5 bases, with 16 bases sitting between them. The germline gives CDR1 DFQATT, CDR2 SNEGSKA (reference sequence). The CDR3: CSARDRREFRETQYF. Here the CDR3 DNA reads TGCAGTGCTAGAGATCGCCGGGAGTTCAGGGAGACCCAGTACTTC.

This chain connects TRBV20-1 to TRBJ1-4, with no clear D. The CDR3 is 10 residues long. Germline V gene lookup returns CDR1 DFQATT and CDR2 SNEGSKA (reference sequence). Trimming pared 4 bases from V and 7 bases from J, leaving 4 bases between. The CDR3 region has the DNA TGCAGTGCTACGGCTGAAAAACTGTTTTTT. The encoded protein is CSATAEKLFF.

Notes on this clonotype: A much larger clone sits a single nucleotide away, making a read error possible. This chain uses TRBV3-1 with TRBJ2-1; D could derive from TRBD1 or TRBD2 (5 bases each). CDR3 size: 13 residues. Germline CDR1 is LGHDT and CDR2 is YNNKEL (reference sequence). Trimming stripped 0 bases from V and 11 bases from J, with 11 bases between. CDR3 in amino acids: CASSQDPRGKQFF. CDR3 bases: TGTGCCAGCAGCCAAGATCCGAGGGGTAAGCAGTTCTTC.

This clonotype was seen only a few times. J is TRBJ2-1 and V is TRBV12-3 or TRBV12-4; 7 bases match TRBD1. This CDR3 region has 15 residues. V shed 4 bases, J shed 5 bases, and the junction held 8 bases outside the gene matches. The CDR3 coding sequence is TGTGCCAGCAGTTGGTTCCGGGGACAGAACAATGAGCAGTTCTTC. Translation gives CASSWFRGQNNEQFF.

The chain uses TRBV28 and TRBJ2-5; no definite D call. Germline values: CDR1 MDHEN, CDR2 SYDVKM. Trimming removed 2 bases at V and 7 bases at J, with 8 bases between. CDR3 length: 12 residues. The DNA for the CDR3 is TGTGCCAGCAGTTTAGTCCCCAGGACCCAGTACTTC. Protein sequence: CASSLVPRTQYF.

The V gene is TRBV28, the J gene TRBJ1-1; 8 bases are a match to TRBD1. CDR1 is MDHEN and CDR2 is SYDVKM in the germline V gene. The CDR3 contains 15 residues. Germline trimming cut 6 bases from V and 7 bases from J; bases unmatched to any gene: 13. This chain's CDR3 is CASSDGTGRSSEAFF. The CDR3, as DNA: TGTGCCAGCAGCGACGGGACAGGCCGATCTAGTGAAGCTTTCTTT. Using reference TRBV28 and TRBJ1-1 for the parts outside the CDR3, the full variable domain is DVKVTQSSRYLVKRTGEKVFLECVQDMDHENMFWYRQDPGLGLRLIYFSYDVKMKEKGDIPEGYSVSREKKERFSLILESASTNQTSMYLCASSDGTGRSSEAFFGQGTRLTVV.

The chain couples TRBV20-1 to TRBJ2-6; D remains ambiguous. CDR1 is DFQATT, CDR2 SNEGSKA, per germline (reference sequence). The CDR3 consists of 14 residues. Trimming took off 0 bases at V and 0 bases at J, with 3 bases between the two ends. CDR3 bases: TGCAGTGCTAGAGACAACTCTGGGGCCAACGTCCTGACTTTC. Its translation is CSARDNSGANVLTF.

The V and J genes are TRBV20-1 and TRBJ2-1; 7 bases align to TRBD2. CDR3 length: 15 residues. Germline V gives CDR1 DFQATT, CDR2 SNEGSKA (reference sequence). The V and J ends lost 1 base and 10 bases, in that order; junction bases with no gene match: 13. The chain's CDR3 is CSARVSSGEIREQFF. The CDR3 nucleotides are TGCAGTGCTAGAGTGTCCAGCGGGGAGATTCGGGAGCAGTTCTTC.

This clonotype turned up a few times. The CDR3 DNA follows: TGTGCCAGCAGCCCGCTGGGCCGCCCACTAGCGGGGATGGGCACAGATACGCAGTATTTT. Its translation is CASSPLGRPLAGMGTDTQYF. The chain employs TRBV7-9 and TRBJ2-3; 10 bases line up with TRBD2. The V segment lost 5 bases and the J segment 1 base; nucleotides outside the gene matches: 18. Germline V gives CDR1 SEHNR, CDR2 FQNEAQ (reference sequence). There are 20 residues in the CDR3.

The V call is TRBV5-6, the J call TRBJ2-5; D ambiguous. The V gene lost 4 bases and the J gene lost 0 bases, with 10 bases spanning the gap. Germline CDR1 reads SGHDT; CDR2 reads YYEEEE. This CDR3 has 14 amino acids. CDR3 DNA sequence: TGTGCCAGCAGCCCGGCGGAGTACCAAGAGACCCAGTACTTC. Translation gives CASSPAEYQETQYF.

This clonotype was recorded only once. The chain links TRBV6-4 to TRBJ2-7, with 12 bases matching TRBD2. The ends lost 0 bases at V and 7 bases at J; junction bases unmatched: 10. This CDR3 is 17 amino acids long. Germline V gene data show CDR1 as MRHNA and CDR2 as SNTAGT. The CDR3 nucleotides read TGTGCCAGCAGTGACTCCCTGACTAGCGGGAGCCACAATGAGCAGTACTTC. This gives the protein CASSDSLTSGSHNEQYF.

The gene calls are TRBV6-5 and TRBJ2-5, with TRBD2 identical over 8 bases. Trimming at V came to 6 bases and at J to 2 bases, leaving 8 bases not matched to a gene. Per the germline V gene, CDR1 is MNHEY and CDR2 is SVGAGI. The CDR3 runs 15 residues. The CDR3 DNA sequence: TGTGCCAGCAGAGGACTAGCTGCCCTTCAAGAGACCCAGTACTTC. It translates to CASRGLAALQETQYF.

The gene calls are TRBV15 and TRBJ2-5, with D maybe TRBD2 (6 bases). V gave up 0 bases and J gave up 11 bases, with 25 bases separating them. From germline, CDR1 is LNHNV and CDR2 YYDKDF (reference sequence). The CDR3 covers 17 residues. The CDR3 sequence: CATSRDMGVLASDEQYF. Written as DNA, the CDR3 is TGTGCCACCAGCAGAGATATGGGGGTCCTAGCGTCCGATGAGCAGTACTTC.

The chain recombines TRBV12-3 or TRBV12-4 with TRBJ1-5, with TRBD1 matching over 7 bases. Trimming removed 7 bases from V and 6 bases from J; junction bases left unmatched: 9. The CDR3 covers 14 residues. CDR3 nucleotide sequence: TGTGCCAGCAATCAGGGGGTCGAAGGTCAGCCCCAGCATTTT. This encodes CASNQGVEGQPQHF.

This sequence joins TRBV20-1 and TRBJ2-3; no reliable D call. Germline V lookup: CDR1 DFQATT, CDR2 SNEGSKA (reference sequence). The CDR3 runs to 15 residues. The germline V and J ends were trimmed by 0 bases and 2 bases, with 12 bases remaining between them. The DNA for the CDR3 is TGCAGTGCTAGAGACCTCCGGCAACTCACAGATACGCAGTATTTT. The encoded protein is CSARDLRQLTDTQYF.

This sequence joins TRBV5-1 and TRBJ2-3; unclear D gene. The ends were cut back, 0 bases at V and 2 bases at J, with 10 bases in the middle. The CDR3 sequence is 15 residues long. Germline loops: CDR1 SGHRS, CDR2 YFSETQ. CDR3 in amino acids: CASSLEQTYTDTQYF. DNA for the CDR3: TGCGCCAGCAGCTTGGAGCAGACCTACACAGATACGCAGTATTTT.

The genes are TRBV11-2 and TRBJ2-3, with TRBD1 matching 7 bases. The trim removed 2 bases at V and 3 bases at J, leaving 8 bases unmatched. Germline values: CDR1 SGHAT, CDR2 FQNNGV. The CDR3 length is 16 residues. The CDR3 sequence is CASSLPRQGLTDTQYF. The DNA for the CDR3 is TGTGCCAGCAGCTTACCGAGACAGGGATTAACAGATACGCAGTATTTT.

This rearrangement joins TRBV7-2 to TRBJ1-2; the D gene is possibly TRBD1 (5 bases). Per the germline V gene, CDR1 is SGHTA and CDR2 is FQGNSA. The CDR3 is 14 amino acids. Trimming removed 1 base from V and 4 bases from J, with 10 bases in between. For the CDR3, the DNA is TGTGCCAGCAGCTTAGAACAGGAGGGCTATGGCTACACCTTC. Protein: CASSLEQEGYGYTF.

The rearrangement links TRBV5-1 to TRBJ1-4; 8 positions match TRBD1. The germline CDR1 and CDR2 sequences are SGHRS and YFSETQ. J was trimmed by 0 bases and V by 1 base; bases with no gene match: 2. CDR3 length equals 16 residues. The CDR3 region has the DNA TGCGCCAGCAGCTTGTGGGACAGGACAACTAATGAAAAACTGTTTTTT. Protein: CASSLWDRTTNEKLFF.

This clonotype was observed a few times. The gene calls are TRBV30 and TRBJ2-6, with unresolved D. The CDR3 is 16 residues long. Deletions cut 1 base from V and 0 bases from J, with 10 bases between. Germline values: CDR1 GTSNPN, CDR2 SVGIG (reference sequence). CDR3 residues: CAWSGSLYSGANVLTF. The CDR3 nucleotides read TGTGCCTGGAGTGGCAGCCTCTACTCTGGGGCCAACGTCCTGACTTTC.

The CDR3 loop reads CASSPPRRGQGYNEQFF. The CDR3 region has the DNA TGTGCCAGCAGCCCTCCCCGGAGGGGACAGGGGTACAATGAGCAGTTCTTC. V gene TRBV7-9 combines with J gene TRBJ2-1; 10 bases map to TRBD1. This CDR3 contains 17 residues. Looked up from germline, CDR1 is SEHNR and CDR2 is FQNEAQ (reference sequence). The V and J ends lost 5 bases and 4 bases, in that order; junction bases with no gene match: 11.

The gene calls are TRBV18 and TRBJ1-4, with 7 bases fitting TRBD1. CDR1 and CDR2 (germline): KGHSH, LQKENI. CDR3 length: 16 residues. V lost 3 bases, J lost 5 bases, and 9 bases stayed unmatched. CDR3 region: CASSPFAGTDNEKLFF. CDR3 nucleotides: TGTGCCAGCTCACCTTTTGCTGGGACAGACAATGAAAAACTGTTTTTT.

The rearrangement joins TRBV7-3 to TRBJ2-3; 12 bases agree with TRBD2. V trimming: 3 bases; J trimming: 9 bases; junction bases outside the gene matches: 10. Germline lookup yields CDR1 SGHTA and CDR2 FQGTGA. This CDR3 spans 16 amino acids. This CDR3 reads CASSFNGASGRATQYF. The CDR3 nucleotides read TGTGCCAGCAGCTTTAACGGTGCTAGCGGGAGGGCCACGCAGTATTTT. Full variable domain (remainder filled in from reference TRBV7-3 and TRBJ2-3): GAGVSQTPSNKVTEKGKYVELRCDPISGHTALYWYRQSLGQGPEFLIYFQGTGAADDSGLPNDRFFAVRPEGSVSTLKIQRTERGDSAVYLCASSFNGASGRATQYFGPGTRLTVL.

The chain recombines TRBV10-3 with TRBJ1-6; D is undetermined. This CDR3 contains 15 residues. In germline, CDR1 is ENHRY, CDR2 SYGVKD. V was clipped by 0 bases and J by 7 bases, with 10 bases between them. CDR3 sequence: CAISESAVLNSPLHF. DNA for the CDR3: TGTGCCATCAGTGAGTCAGCCGTTTTGAATTCACCCCTCCACTTT.

This clonotype appeared a single time. J is TRBJ2-7 and V is TRBV6-5, with D perhaps matching TRBD2 (5 bases). The DNA end lines up better with TRBJ2-5; the J call may be wrong. CDR3 length: 15 residues. Per the germline V gene, CDR1 is MNHEY and CDR2 is SVGAGI. CDR3 loop: CASSSLKRGLLTQYF. The DNA for the CDR3 is TGTGCCAGCAGCTCCCTCAAGAGAGGACTGCTGACCCAGTACTTC.

CDR3 bases: TGCAGTGCTAGTGACCGGACTAAGCGAACCTACAATGAGCAGTTCTTC. Its translation is CSASDRTKRTYNEQFF. The V gene is TRBV20-1, the J gene TRBJ2-1; TRBD2 is a possible D gene (6 bases). Germline V gene sequence: CDR1 DFQATT, CDR2 SNEGSKA (reference sequence). The germline V and J ends were trimmed by 3 bases and 2 bases, with 17 bases remaining between them. The CDR3 is 16 amino acids.